The clone carrying this T cell receptor beta chain appeared a single time. Its antigen is currently unknown. The data belong to a study of cytomegalovirus exposure and HLA in healthy donors. Study summary: The 120 validation repertoires and the roughly 680 first-cohort repertoires shared a platform, a later analysis reported. Findings of the study overall: That first-cohort TCR clusters tended to co-occur in the approximately 110 validation repertoires was found in a later analysis. In vitro, a few CMV-associated chains proved specific for CMV antigens.

Germline V gives CDR1 MGHRA, CDR2 YSYEKL. The CDR3 covers 15 residues. J was trimmed by 4 bases and V by 0 bases; bases with no gene match: 5. Among the roughly 110 subjects of the validation cohort, separate from the approximately 700-subject first cohort, were the donors. Produced via immunoSEQ multiplex PCR; TCRdb's table is partial and in-frame only. In the table there are about 58,000 clones, roughly 90% of which are singletons. The chain joins TRBV4-1 to TRBJ1-2, with TRBD1 matching over 7 bases. The receptor was isolated from a man younger than 30 in good health and CMV-seronegative. Material for sequencing was PBMCs. DNA of the CDR3: TGCGCCAGCAGCCAAGAACCAGGGGGGCCCTATGGCTACACCTTC. This codes for CASSQEPGGPYGYTF.